This T cell receptor beta chain was captured by sequencing in a study of beta chain features in type 1 diabetes. On the study more broadly: On cell yields, gender and age, patients and healthy donors were similar.

Germline V gene sequence: CDR1 SQVTM, CDR2 ANQGSEA. Trimming cost V 8 bases and J 3 bases; bases outside gene matches: 13. This CDR3 is built from 15 residues. To note about this clone: The antigen remains unidentified.

The study's findings and limits: Shortening that was moderate but significant affected the TCRB CDR3s of Type 1 diabetes patients in all four CD4+ subsets.

The isolated RNA, all of it, was reverse transcribed, so expressed TCRB transcripts were what got sequenced. TCRdb's copy holds only in-frame clones and misses some; the assay was immunoSEQ multiplex PCR. The repertoire includes under 300,000 clones, roughly 21% of them detected once, and around 0.029% sits in the top ten. Specimen: naive CD4+ T cells from blood. This chain uses TRBV29-1 with TRBJ2-1, with 7 bases aligning to TRBD2. This sequence was found in a woman aged 40 to 50 with type 1 diabetes. The CDR3 protein is CSSRGGPPYYNEQFF. Written as DNA, the CDR3 is TGCAGCTCACGCGGGGGACCCCCCTACTACAATGAGCAGTTCTTC.